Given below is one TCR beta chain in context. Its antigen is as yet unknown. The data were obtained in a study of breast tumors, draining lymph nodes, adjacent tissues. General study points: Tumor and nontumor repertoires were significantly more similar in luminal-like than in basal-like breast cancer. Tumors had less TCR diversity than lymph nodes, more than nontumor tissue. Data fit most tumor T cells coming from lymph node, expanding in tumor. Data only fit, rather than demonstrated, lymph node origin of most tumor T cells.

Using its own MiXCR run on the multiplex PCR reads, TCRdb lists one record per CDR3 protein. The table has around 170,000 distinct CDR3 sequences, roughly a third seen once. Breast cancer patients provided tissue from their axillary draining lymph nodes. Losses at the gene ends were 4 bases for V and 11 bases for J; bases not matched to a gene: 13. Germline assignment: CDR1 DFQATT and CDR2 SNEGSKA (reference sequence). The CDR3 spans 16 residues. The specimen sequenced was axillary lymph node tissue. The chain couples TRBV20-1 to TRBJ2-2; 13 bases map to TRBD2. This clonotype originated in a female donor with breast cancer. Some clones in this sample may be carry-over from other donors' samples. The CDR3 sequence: CSAKITSGRAKGELFF. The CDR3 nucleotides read TGCAGTGCTAAGATTACTAGCGGGAGGGCCAAGGGTGAGCTGTTTTTT.